The T cell receptor (beta chain) described here comes from a study of siplizumab effects on memory and regulatory T cells. Study observations and caveats: The mean Treg-derived percentage of mappable alloreactive CD4+ clones was 60% to 70% with siplizumab compared with roughly 26% in controls. It was never confirmed that proliferating Tregs from siplizumab cultures were suppressive.

For this clone: Its specificity is not known.

The assay was immunoSEQ multiplex PCR, and TCRdb's table has in-frame clones only and misses some. The sample includes about 100,000 clones, about 91% of them seen just once. The CDR3 loop spans 17 amino acids. In germline, CDR1 is SGHRS, CDR2 YFSETQ. V was pared by 5 bases and J by 5 bases, with 7 bases of the junction left unmatched. The sample consisted of Tregs sorted from blood. The receptor was derived from a human donor in good health. The chain carries TRBV5-1 and TRBJ2-2; 15 bases align to TRBD2. The DNA for the CDR3 is TGCGCCAGCAGGAGGACTAGCGGGAGGGCCGGAACCGGGGAGCTGTTTTTT. Its protein is CASRRTSGRAGTGELFF.